This record concerns one TCR beta chain sequence. Clinical history reported by participants formed the basis on which cohorts were assigned. This CDR3 region has 11 residues. V was cut by 4 bases and J by 5 bases, with 5 bases left in between. The germline V gene encodes CDR1 SEHNR and CDR2 FQNEAQ (reference sequence). In the original processing: Cell counts per sample came from amplifying reference gene primers. Assay used: immunoSEQ multiplex PCR; TCRdb lists only in-frame clones, some missing. V and J calls and clone size follow that table, whereas D and trimming were derived from the DNA. The sample lists around 200,000 clones; about 82% were seen once. This specimen belongs to a study of blood T cell repertoires in COVID-19. The overall study: T cells, B-cell-depleted T cells, or PBMCs provided the cDNA or gDNA that served as material.

The gene calls are TRBV7-9 and TRBJ2-5; no definite D call. Material for sequencing was PBMCs or T cells enriched from blood (not recorded which). This clonotype was sampled from a man aged 35 to 55 with acute COVID-19. The CDR3 nucleotides read TGTGCCAGCAGCTGGCAGGAGACCCAGTACTTC. The encoded protein is CASSWQETQYF. Combining the CDR3 with reference TRBV7-9 and TRBJ2-5 gives the whole variable domain DTGVSQNPRHKITKRGQNVTFRCDPISEHNRLYWYRQTLGQGPEFLTYFQNEAQLEKSRLLSDRFSAERPKGSFSTLEIQRTEQGDSAMYLCASSWQETQYFGPGTRLLVL.